Shown below are 9 T cell receptor beta chains from a single sample sequenced in a study of CD8+CD57+ T cells in acquired aplastic anemia. Genomic DNA was employed as the template in profiling TCR beta VDJ and CDR3. Each CDR3 protein gets one entry after TCRdb re-called the reads with MiXCR. The table records roughly 80,000 distinct CDR3 sequences, about 70% of them present only once. Previously, flow cytometry had revealed CD8+CD57+ cell expansion in the patients chosen for sequencing. Sequencing input: sorted CD4+, CD8+, or CD8+CD57+ T cells (not recorded which) from PBMCs. These receptors all come from a human donor with aplastic anemia.

This chain uses TRBV10-3 with TRBJ2-5; possibly TRBD1 for D (5 bases). In germline, CDR1 is ENHRY, CDR2 SYGVKD. CDR3 length equals 13 residues. V gave up 2 bases and J gave up 1 base, with 5 bases separating them. CDR3 nucleotides: TGTGCCATCAGTGAGGACAGCCAAGAGACCCAGTACTTC. It codes for CAISEDSQETQYF.

The chain has TRBV4-2 and TRBJ2-2; maybe TRBD1 (6 bases). With 8 bases removed from V and 2 bases from J, the gap between germline ends came to 18 bases. The CDR3 extends over 16 amino acids. Germline assignment: CDR1 LGHNA and CDR2 YNFKEQ. As DNA, the CDR3 is TGTGCCAGCTTTAAGGCAGGGGTTTTCAACACCGGGGAGCTGTTTTTT. Amino acids: CASFKAGVFNTGELFF.

This rearrangement joins TRBV11-2 to TRBJ2-1; D is unclear. The V end was cut by 5 bases, the J end by 0 bases, with 11 bases between. Per the germline V gene, CDR1 is SGHAT and CDR2 is FQNNGV. This CDR3 region has 15 residues. CDR3 in amino acids: CASSARSSSYNEQFF. CDR3 in DNA: TGTGCCAGCAGCGCCCGTAGTAGCTCCTACAATGAGCAGTTCTTC.

The V call is TRBV29-1, the J call TRBJ2-3, with 8 bases that match TRBD1. Germline assignment: CDR1 SQVTM and CDR2 ANQGSEA. The ends lost 0 bases at V and 2 bases at J; junction bases unmatched: 10. The CDR3 is 17 amino acids. The CDR3 coding sequence is TGCAGCGTTGAAGACCCTCGGACAGGGACGTACACAGATACGCAGTATTTT. Its translation: CSVEDPRTGTYTDTQYF.

The V gene is TRBV2, the J gene TRBJ1-5, with unresolved D. Germline-derived CDR1 and CDR2 are SNHLY and FYNNEI. This CDR3 comprises 14 residues. The V end was cut by 3 bases, the J end by 14 bases, with 20 bases between. CDR3 DNA sequence: TGTGCCAGCAGTGATGTGGATAGCAATCAGACCAAGCATTTT. Its protein product is CASSDVDSNQTKHF.

This clonotype was counted many times. V usage is TRBV5-5 and J usage is TRBJ2-7; TRBD1 might be the D (5 bases). V was trimmed by 1 base and J by 3 bases, leaving 11 bases between them. The CDR3 is 14 residues long. CDR1 is SGHKS, CDR2 YYEKEE, per germline (reference sequence). DNA for the CDR3: TGTGCCAGCAGCTTGAGTGGGGCCCGCTACGAGCAGTACTTC. Its protein is CASSLSGARYEQYF.

Only one count was recorded for this clonotype. V is TRBV20-1 and J is TRBJ1-6; D unresolved. Trimming removed 0 bases at V and 8 bases at J, with 14 bases between. The CDR3 loop spans 15 amino acids. Germline lookup yields CDR1 DFQATT and CDR2 SNEGSKA (reference sequence). The CDR3 reads CSAREHGEIYSPLHF. In DNA, the CDR3 is TGCAGTGCTAGAGAGCATGGGGAAATTTATTCACCCCTCCACTTT.

The chain has TRBV6-1 and TRBJ2-3; D might be TRBD1 (7 bases). V gave up 6 bases and J gave up 3 bases, with 22 bases separating them. CDR1 MNHNS and CDR2 SASEGT come from the germline V gene. This CDR3 spans 17 amino acids. CDR3 sequence reads: CASSHPRGRGRTDTQYF. The CDR3 DNA sequence: TGTGCCAGCAGCCACCCAAGGGGCAGGGGGAGGACAGATACGCAGTATTTT.

The rearrangement joins TRBV25-1 to TRBJ2-7; TRBD1 aligns across 9 bases. Germline loops: CDR1 MGHDK, CDR2 SYGVNS. The CDR3 sequence is 13 residues long. V trimming: 6 bases; J trimming: 3 bases; junction bases outside the gene matches: 3. The CDR3 here is CASSRDRVYEQYF. The CDR3, as DNA: TGTGCCAGCAGCCGGGACAGGGTCTACGAGCAGTACTTC.